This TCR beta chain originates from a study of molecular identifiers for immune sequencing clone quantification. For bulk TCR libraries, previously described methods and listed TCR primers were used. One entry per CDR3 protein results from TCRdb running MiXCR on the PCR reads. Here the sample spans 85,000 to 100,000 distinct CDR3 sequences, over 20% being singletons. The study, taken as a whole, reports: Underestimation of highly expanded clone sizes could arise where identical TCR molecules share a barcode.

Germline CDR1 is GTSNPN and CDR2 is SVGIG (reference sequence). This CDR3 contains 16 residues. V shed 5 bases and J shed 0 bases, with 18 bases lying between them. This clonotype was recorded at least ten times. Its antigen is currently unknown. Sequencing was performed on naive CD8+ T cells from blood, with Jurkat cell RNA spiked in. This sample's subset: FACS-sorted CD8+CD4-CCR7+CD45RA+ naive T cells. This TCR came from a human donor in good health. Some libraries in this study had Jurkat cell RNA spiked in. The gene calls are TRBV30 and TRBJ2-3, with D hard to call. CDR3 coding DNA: TGTGCCTGGGGGCAGGTGACAAGCCAGAGCACAGATACGCAGTATTTT. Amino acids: CAWGQVTSQSTDTQYF.